This T cell receptor beta chain was captured in a study of cytotoxic CD8 clonotypes in ibrutinib-treated CLL. The wider study: Recorded responses included about 25 partial and 2 complete; following median about 70 months, approximately 14 stayed remitted and about 12 progressed. Study results and caveats: While tracking circulating CD8+ T-cell counts, baseline clonality exceeded that of age-matched healthy donors. Higher clonality was seen at ibrutinib response and a return toward baseline at progression.

Note on this clone: The antigen is undetermined.

TCRdb's copy holds only in-frame clones and misses some; the assay was immunoSEQ multiplex PCR. There are around 140,000 clones in the sample; 80% to 90% occur only once, and under 2.5% lies in the top ten. The CDR3 sequence is 11 residues long. Germline V gene sequence: CDR1 SQVTM, CDR2 ANQGSEA. Deletions cut 5 bases from V and 4 bases from J, with 8 bases between. The V gene is TRBV29-1, the J gene TRBJ1-1; D remains ambiguous. This sequence was found in a human donor with chronic lymphocytic leukemia. The starting material was PBMCs, obtained after 24 months of ibrutinib treatment. The CDR3 reads CSVHGVTEAFF. CDR3 in DNA: TGCAGCGTTCATGGGGTCACTGAAGCTTTCTTT. Looking up the rest from reference TRBV29-1 and TRBJ1-1 gives the full variable domain: SAVISQKPSRDICQRGTSLTIQCQVDSQVTMMFWYRQQPGQSLTLIATANQGSEATYESGFVIDKFPISRPNLTFSTLTVSNMSPEDSSIYLCSVHGVTEAFFGQGTRLTVV.